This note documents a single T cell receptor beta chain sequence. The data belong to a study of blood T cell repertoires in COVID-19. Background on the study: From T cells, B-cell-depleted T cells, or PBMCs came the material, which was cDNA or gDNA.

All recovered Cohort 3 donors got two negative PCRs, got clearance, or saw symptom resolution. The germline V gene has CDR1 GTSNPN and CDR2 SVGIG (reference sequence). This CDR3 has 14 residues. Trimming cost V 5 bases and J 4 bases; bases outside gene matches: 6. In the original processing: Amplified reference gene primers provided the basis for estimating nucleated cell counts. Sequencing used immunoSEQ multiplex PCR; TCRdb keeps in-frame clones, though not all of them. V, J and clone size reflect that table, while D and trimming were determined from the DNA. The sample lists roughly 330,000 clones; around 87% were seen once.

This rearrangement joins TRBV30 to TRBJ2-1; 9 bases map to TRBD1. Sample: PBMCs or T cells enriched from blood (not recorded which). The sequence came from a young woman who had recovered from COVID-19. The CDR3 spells CAWGTGGTYNEQFF. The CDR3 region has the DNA TGTGCCTGGGGTACAGGGGGCACGTACAATGAGCAGTTCTTC.